The clone carrying this T cell receptor (beta chain) has just one count. CDR1 PRHDT and CDR2 FYEKMQ come from the germline V gene (reference sequence). The CDR3 length is 13 residues. V was trimmed by 5 bases and J by 3 bases, leaving 10 bases between them. Seattle patients were enrolled while actively infected and followed longitudinally. The entry originates in a study of blood T cell repertoires in COVID-19. Study-wide context: The United States, Italy and Spain supplied acute and convalescent COVID-19 samples. In each case, the material was cDNA or gDNA derived from T cells, B-cell-depleted T cells, or PBMCs.

Methods used by the authors: Scientists estimated how many nucleated cells there were by amplifying reference gene primers. The table came from immunoSEQ multiplex PCR; TCRdb's copy has only in-frame clones and leaves some out. V and J calls and clone size are those listed in that table; D and trimming were worked out from the DNA. The sample includes some 200,000 clones, roughly 76% seen only once; the top ten take 8% to 13%. J is TRBJ2-5 and V is TRBV13, with a tentative D call TRBD1 (6 bases). This receptor was taken from a woman in her 40s with COVID-19, enrolled during active disease. Sequencing was done on a sample of peripheral blood. The CDR3 nucleotides read TGTGCCAGCAGCACAGCAGGGGAAGAGACCCAGTACTTC. Translating it yields CASSTAGEETQYF.